This T cell receptor (beta chain) was sequenced for a study of PD-L1 blockade in urothelial cancer. At the level of the study: At 3 weeks after treatment start (second dose) and again at 6 weeks, blood was analyzed. Among blood samples, the median T cell count was some 150,000.

The protocol was immunoSEQ multiplex PCR, while the TCRdb copy is restricted to in-frame clones and leaves out a portion. The sample lists about 43,000 clones; 88% were seen once. Each patient presented with locally advanced or metastatic urothelial carcinoma. Looked up from germline, CDR1 is KGHSH and CDR2 is LQKENI. This CDR3 has 14 residues. V was pared by 9 bases and J by 1 base, with 16 bases between. The sequences come from PBMCs, collected around atezolizumab (anti-PD-L1) treatment. The TCR originated in a woman aged 60 to 75 with urothelial cancer. This chain joins TRBV18 and TRBJ2-7; possible D gene TRBD1, 5 bases. The DNA for the CDR3 is TGTGCCAGTGAAGACAGACAAGGATCCTACGAGCAGTACTTC. It translates to CASEDRQGSYEQYF.